Presented here are 6 T cell receptor delta chains from one specimen sequenced in a study of gamma-delta chains in newborns, infants, children. TCRdb fed the reads to CATT. The table shows 4,000 to 5,500 delta-chain clones, with around 35% occurring only once. The sample comprised blood. The receptor set was obtained from a child who received the measles vaccine.

This clone was seen a few times. The rearrangement joins TRDV1 to TRDJ1; 10 bases are a match to TRDD3. Germline V gene data show CDR1 as TSWWSYY and CDR2 as QGS. The CDR3 is 17 amino acids. V was pared by 3 bases and J by 11 bases, with 18 bases of the junction left unmatched. The CDR3 region is CALGDHSPTGGWGRLIF. CDR3 coding DNA: TGTGCTCTTGGGGACCATTCCCCGACTGGGGGATGGGGTCGGCTCATCTTT.

There are a few counts of this clone. The chain recombines TRDV2 with TRDJ1; 13 bases line up with TRDD3. The CDR3 runs to 18 residues. CDR1 is GEAIGNYY, CDR2 EKD, per germline. With V trimmed by 3 bases and J by 2 bases, 11 bases remained unmatched. As DNA, the CDR3 is TGTGCCTGTGACCCGTACTGGGGGATACGCGAGGGGACCGATAAACTCATCTTT. Protein sequence: CACDPYWGIREGTDKLIF.

This clone was observed a handful of times. This chain connects TRDV3 to TRDJ1, with TRDD2 matching over 7 bases. V was clipped by 5 bases and J by 0 bases; unmatched bases: 27. CDR3 length: 20 amino acids. Germline CDR1 and CDR2: TVYSNPD and GDNSRS (reference sequence). Written as DNA, the CDR3 is TGTGCCCAAAAGTTTGAAGAATTCCTACGACGATGGGGAGACACCGATAAACTCATCTTT. Encoded protein: CAQKFEEFLRRWGDTDKLIF.

For this clone: It is likely a read error: a sequence one base away is far more abundant. The rearrangement links TRDV1 to TRDJ3; 12 positions agree with TRDD3. Germline-derived CDR1 and CDR2 are TSWWSYY and QGS. V shed 2 bases, J shed 2 bases, and the junction held 22 bases outside the gene matches. The CDR3 consists of 25 residues. This chain's CDR3 is CALGERGTLHWGILQSPWDTRQMFF. DNA of the CDR3: TGTGCTCTTGGGGAAAGGGGCACCCTACACTGGGGGATACTTCAAAGCCCCTGGGACACCCGACAGATGTTTTTC.

This clone was seen only a few times. The V and J genes are TRDV1 and TRDJ1; TRDD3 matches at 10 bases. The CDR3 runs to 20 residues. The germline V gene encodes CDR1 TSWWSYY and CDR2 QGS. Trimming removed 0 bases from V and 2 bases from J; junction bases left unmatched: 15. The CDR3 bases are TGTGCTCTTGGGGAACTAAAGCAAGACTGGGGGATTTGGGAGACCGATAAACTCATCTTT. Protein sequence: CALGELKQDWGIWETDKLIF.

The CDR3 loop reads CALGNPFRIWVVLGDTRDTDKLIF. In DNA, the CDR3 is TGTGCTCTTGGGAATCCTTTCCGGATTTGGGTCGTACTGGGGGATACCCGGGACACCGATAAACTCATCTTT. J is TRDJ1 and V is TRDV1; TRDD3 agrees at 12 bases. Trimming removed 5 bases from V and 0 bases from J; junction bases left unmatched: 28. CDR1 and CDR2 from the germline V gene are TSWWSYY and QGS. The CDR3 runs 24 residues.